This TCR beta chain was captured in a study of cytomegalovirus exposure and HLA in healthy donors. V was clipped by 0 bases and J by 6 bases; unmatched bases: 6. Germline assignment: CDR1 SGHTS and CDR2 YDEGEE. The CDR3 extends over 15 amino acids. PCR primers comprised 60 Vbeta and 13 Jbeta primers. Sequencing was performed with immunoSEQ multiplex PCR; in TCRdb, only in-frame clones are kept and a portion is missing. The sample holds over 100,000 clones. As concerns this clone: Its antigen is undetermined.

Notes on the study in general: Association with HLA alleles at 0.05 false discovery rate was found for some 18,000 TCR beta sequences in a later analysis. For most TCR beta V segments, an earlier analysis put the productive rate at about 90% or about 30% of the time. In a later analysis, donors in an Asian-associated ancestry cluster reportedly had fewer N-insertions in productive TCRs than the cohort mean.

This clonotype was sampled from a man aged 35 to 55 in good health and CMV-seropositive. The material sequenced was PBMCs. The genes are TRBV5-8 and TRBJ1-5; 7 bases align to TRBD1. The CDR3 loop reads CASSLEGGKSQPQHF. The CDR3 nucleotides read TGTGCCAGCAGCTTGGAAGGGGGCAAGAGTCAGCCCCAGCATTTT.